This T cell receptor beta chain was sequenced in a study of blood T cell repertoires in COVID-19. Study as a whole: Samples of COVID-19 (acute and convalescent) were obtained from the United States, Italy and Spain. Sample material is recorded as cDNA or gDNA derived from T cells, B-cell-depleted T cells, or PBMCs.

V was clipped by 3 bases and J by 6 bases; unmatched bases: 7. CDR3 length: 14 residues. From germline, CDR1 is MDHEN and CDR2 SYDVKM. Per the original data handling: Counts of nucleated cells, estimated from reference gene primer amplification, were obtained. Generated by immunoSEQ multiplex PCR, the TCRdb table keeps only in-frame clones and is missing some. Clone size and V and J calls were adopted from that table, with D and trimming inferred from the DNA. In the table there are 140,000 or so clones, about 87% of which are singletons. This clone is a singleton in its sample. The source of this sequence is a woman aged 45-65 years with active or convalescent COVID-19. The chain has TRBV28 and TRBJ1-1; TRBD1 matches at 7 bases. Material: peripheral blood. CDR3 residues: CASSLTGKSPEAFF. The CDR3 DNA sequence: TGTGCCAGCAGTTTGACAGGGAAGAGCCCTGAAGCTTTCTTT.